Following are 5 T cell receptor beta chains from one sample sequenced in a study of early T cells in non-severe SARS-CoV-2 infection. MiXCR, run by TCRdb on the 5' RACE reads, gives a single entry per CDR3 protein. The sample lists some 71,000 distinct CDR3 sequences, less than 12% occurring once. The sample was whole blood, taken at baseline. These receptors all stem from an adult who was a healthcare worker with PCR-confirmed SARS-CoV-2 infection or an uninfected control (not recorded which).

This chain connects TRBV11-2 to TRBJ2-4, with D unclear. Germline lookup yields CDR1 SGHAT and CDR2 FQNNGV. The CDR3 contains 16 residues. V was cut by 5 bases and J by 0 bases, with 14 bases left in between. As DNA, the CDR3 is TGTGCCAGCAGCCCCCTTTCCCAACTAGCCAAAAACATTCAGTACTTC. Its translation is CASSPLSQLAKNIQYF.

This clonotype was picked up many times. The gene calls are TRBV6-2 or TRBV6-3 and TRBJ2-7, with 10 bases aligning to TRBD1. The CDR3 has 19 amino acids. Unmatched junction bases numbered 18, after V lost 2 bases and J lost 5 bases. Germline assignment: CDR1 MNHEY and CDR2 SVGEGT. This chain's CDR3 is CASSYERGPVGTGVDEQYF. The CDR3 nucleotides read TGTGCCAGCAGTTACGAGAGGGGACCGGTTGGGACAGGGGTCGACGAGCAGTACTTC.

At least ten counts were recorded for this clonotype. The V call is TRBV12-3 or TRBV12-4, the J call TRBJ2-2; D is unclear. The CDR3 is 13 residues long. Trimming cost V 3 bases and J 1 base, with 3 bases left between them. This CDR3 reads CASSFENTGELFF. CDR3 sequence (DNA): TGTGCCAGCAGTTTCGAGAACACCGGGGAGCTGTTTTTT.

This clonotype came up many times. The chain combines TRBV20-1 with TRBJ1-1; a weak D match, TRBD1 (5 bases). This CDR3 is 14 amino acids long. Per germline, CDR1 DFQATT and CDR2 SNEGSKA (reference sequence). Deletions cut 5 bases from V and 1 base from J, with 14 bases between. The CDR3: CSAFFGGGNTEAFF. CDR3 coding DNA: TGCAGTGCTTTTTTTGGGGGAGGGAACACTGAAGCTTTCTTT.

The chain couples TRBV25-1 to TRBJ2-7; 8 bases agree with TRBD1. The J segment lost 3 bases and the V segment lost 6 bases, leaving 4 bases of the junction unmatched. The CDR3 sequence is 13 residues long. Per the germline V gene, CDR1 is MGHDK and CDR2 is SYGVNS. The CDR3 is CASRETGDYEQYF. CDR3 DNA sequence: TGTGCCAGCAGAGAGACAGGGGACTACGAGCAGTACTTC.